What follows are 3 T cell receptor beta chains derived from one specimen sequenced in a study of blood T cell repertoires in COVID-19. Data came from immunoSEQ multiplex PCR; TCRdb stores just in-frame clones and leaves some out. The sample carries 150,000 to 200,000 clones, around four fifths recorded once. Sequenced sample: peripheral blood. These TCRs come from a man between 65 and 85 years old with acute or convalescent COVID-19.

This clone showed up just once. The chain's CDR3 is CASSLNPGWETQYF. The CDR3 DNA sequence: TGTGCCAGCAGCTTGAACCCAGGGTGGGAGACCCAGTACTTC. This chain connects TRBV7-6 to TRBJ2-5; D possibly corresponds to TRBD1 (5 bases). Germline lookup yields CDR1 SGHVS and CDR2 FNYEAQ. V gave up 3 bases and J gave up 5 bases, with 13 bases separating them. CDR3 length: 14 residues.

The chain joins TRBV10-3 to TRBJ1-5, with 7 bases fitting TRBD1. V trimming: 10 bases; J trimming: 0 bases; junction bases outside the gene matches: 21. The CDR3 has 19 amino acids. CDR1 and CDR2 from the germline V gene are ENHRY and SYGVKD. CDR3 in DNA: TGTGCCACCAAGGATGAAACTTCACAGGGGAGTTATAGCAATCAGCCCCAGCATTTT. This encodes CATKDETSQGSYSNQPQHF.

The chain links TRBV6-5 to TRBJ1-2; TRBD1 might be the D (6 bases). Germline V gene lookup returns CDR1 MNHEY and CDR2 SVGAGI. CDR3 length: 15 residues. Trimming took off 0 bases at V and 2 bases at J, with 10 bases between the two ends. CDR3 coding DNA: TGTGCCAGCAGTTACTCGGGACAAGTAAACTATGGCTACACCTTC. This encodes CASSYSGQVNYGYTF.